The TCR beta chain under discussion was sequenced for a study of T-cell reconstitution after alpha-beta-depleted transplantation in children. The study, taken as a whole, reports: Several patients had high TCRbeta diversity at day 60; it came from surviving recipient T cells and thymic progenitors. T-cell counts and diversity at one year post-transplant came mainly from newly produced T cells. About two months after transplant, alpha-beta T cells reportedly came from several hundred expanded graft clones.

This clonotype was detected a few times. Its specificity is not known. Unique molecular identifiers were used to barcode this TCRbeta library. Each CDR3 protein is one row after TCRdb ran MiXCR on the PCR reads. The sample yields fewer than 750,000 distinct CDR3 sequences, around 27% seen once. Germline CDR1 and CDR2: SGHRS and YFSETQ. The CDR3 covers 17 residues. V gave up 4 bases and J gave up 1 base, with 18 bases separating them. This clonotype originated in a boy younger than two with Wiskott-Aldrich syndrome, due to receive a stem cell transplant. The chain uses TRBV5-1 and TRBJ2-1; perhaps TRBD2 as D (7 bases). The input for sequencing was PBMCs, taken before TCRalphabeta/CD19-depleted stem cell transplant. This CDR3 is CASSLFGGQGSYNEQFF. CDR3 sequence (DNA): TGCGCCAGCAGCCTGTTCGGGGGGCAGGGATCCTACAATGAGCAGTTCTTC.